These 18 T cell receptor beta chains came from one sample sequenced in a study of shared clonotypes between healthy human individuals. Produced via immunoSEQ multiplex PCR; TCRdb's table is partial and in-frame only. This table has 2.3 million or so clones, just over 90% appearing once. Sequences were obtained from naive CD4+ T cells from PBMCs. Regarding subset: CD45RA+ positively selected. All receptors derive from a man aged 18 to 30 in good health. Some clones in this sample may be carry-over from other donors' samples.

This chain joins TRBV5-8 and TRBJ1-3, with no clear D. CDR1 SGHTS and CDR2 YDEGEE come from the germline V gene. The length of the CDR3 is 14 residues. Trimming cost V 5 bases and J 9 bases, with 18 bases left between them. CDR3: CASRYSAMGGTIYF. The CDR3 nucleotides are TGTGCCAGCAGATACAGTGCCATGGGAGGCACCATATATTTT.

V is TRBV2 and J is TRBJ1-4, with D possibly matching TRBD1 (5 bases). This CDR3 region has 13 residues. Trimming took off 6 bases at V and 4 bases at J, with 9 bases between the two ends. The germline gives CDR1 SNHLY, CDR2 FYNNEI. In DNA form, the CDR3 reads TGTGCCAGCAGGAGGGGCCGTAATGAAAAACTGTTTTTT. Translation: CASRRGRNEKLFF.

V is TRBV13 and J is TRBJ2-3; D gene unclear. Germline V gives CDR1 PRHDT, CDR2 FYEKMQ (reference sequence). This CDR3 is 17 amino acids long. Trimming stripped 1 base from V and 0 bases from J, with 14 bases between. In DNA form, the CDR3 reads TGTGCCAGCAGCTTAGCGACCTCGCGTCCTAGCACAGATACGCAGTATTTT. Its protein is CASSLATSRPSTDTQYF.

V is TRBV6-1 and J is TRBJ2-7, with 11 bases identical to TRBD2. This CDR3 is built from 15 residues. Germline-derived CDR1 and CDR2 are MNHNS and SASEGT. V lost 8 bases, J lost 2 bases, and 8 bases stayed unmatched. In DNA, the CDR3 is TGTGCCAGCCGCATACTAGCGGGAGAAACCTACGAGCAGTACTTC. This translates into CASRILAGETYEQYF.

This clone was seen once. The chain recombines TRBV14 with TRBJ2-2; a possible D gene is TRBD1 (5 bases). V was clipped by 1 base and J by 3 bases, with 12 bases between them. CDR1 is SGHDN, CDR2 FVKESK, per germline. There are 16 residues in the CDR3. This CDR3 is CASSQGGRVDTGELFF. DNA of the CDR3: TGTGCCAGCAGCCAAGGTGGCAGGGTAGACACCGGGGAGCTGTTTTTT.

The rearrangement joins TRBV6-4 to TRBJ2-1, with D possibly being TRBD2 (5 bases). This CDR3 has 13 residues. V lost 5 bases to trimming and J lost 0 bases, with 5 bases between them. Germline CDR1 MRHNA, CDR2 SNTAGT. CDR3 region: CASSRDSYNEQFF. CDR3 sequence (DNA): TGTGCCAGCAGTCGGGACTCCTACAATGAGCAGTTCTTC.

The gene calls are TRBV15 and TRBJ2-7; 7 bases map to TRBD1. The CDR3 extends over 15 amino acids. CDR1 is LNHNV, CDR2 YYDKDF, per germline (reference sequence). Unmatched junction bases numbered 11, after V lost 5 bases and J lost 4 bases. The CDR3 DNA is TGTGCCACCAGCCTGGCCTGGGACAGACCTTACGAGCAGTACTTC. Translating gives CATSLAWDRPYEQYF.

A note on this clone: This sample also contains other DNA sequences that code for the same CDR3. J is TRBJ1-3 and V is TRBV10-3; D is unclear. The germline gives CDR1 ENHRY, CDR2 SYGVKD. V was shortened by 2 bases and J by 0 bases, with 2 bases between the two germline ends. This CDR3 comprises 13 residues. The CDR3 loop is CAISESSGNTIYF. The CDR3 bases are TGTGCCATCAGTGAGAGCTCTGGAAACACCATATATTTT.

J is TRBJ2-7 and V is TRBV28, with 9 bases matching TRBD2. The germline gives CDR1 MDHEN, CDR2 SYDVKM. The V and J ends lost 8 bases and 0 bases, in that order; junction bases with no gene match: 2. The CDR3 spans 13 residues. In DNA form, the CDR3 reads TGTGCCAGCGGTAGCGGGAGCTCCTACGAGCAGTACTTC. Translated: CASGSGSSYEQYF.

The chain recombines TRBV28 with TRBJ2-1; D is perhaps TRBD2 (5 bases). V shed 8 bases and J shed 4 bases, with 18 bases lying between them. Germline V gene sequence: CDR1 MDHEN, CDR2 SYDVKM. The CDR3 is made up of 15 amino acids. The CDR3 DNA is TGTGCCAGCTACTCGGGCAGCGGAGTATACAATGAGCAGTTCTTC. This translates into CASYSGSGVYNEQFF.

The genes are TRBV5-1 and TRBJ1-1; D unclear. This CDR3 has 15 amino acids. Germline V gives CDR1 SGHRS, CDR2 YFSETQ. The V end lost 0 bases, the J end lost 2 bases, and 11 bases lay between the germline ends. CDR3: CASSLGGRANTEAFF. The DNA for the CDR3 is TGCGCCAGCAGCTTGGGAGGGAGGGCTAACACTGAAGCTTTCTTT.

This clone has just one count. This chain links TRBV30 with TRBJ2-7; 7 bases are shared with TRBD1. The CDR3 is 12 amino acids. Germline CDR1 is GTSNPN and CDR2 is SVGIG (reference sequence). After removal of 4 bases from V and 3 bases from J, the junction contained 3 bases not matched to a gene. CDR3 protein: CAWTRDSYEQYF. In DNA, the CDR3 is TGTGCCTGGACCCGGGACAGCTACGAGCAGTACTTC.

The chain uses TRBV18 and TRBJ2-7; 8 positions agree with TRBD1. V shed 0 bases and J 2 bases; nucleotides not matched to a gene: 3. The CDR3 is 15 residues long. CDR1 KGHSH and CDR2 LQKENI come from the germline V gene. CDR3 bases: TGTGCCAGCTCACCACCGACAGGGGTCCCCTACGAGCAGTACTTC. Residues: CASSPPTGVPYEQYF.

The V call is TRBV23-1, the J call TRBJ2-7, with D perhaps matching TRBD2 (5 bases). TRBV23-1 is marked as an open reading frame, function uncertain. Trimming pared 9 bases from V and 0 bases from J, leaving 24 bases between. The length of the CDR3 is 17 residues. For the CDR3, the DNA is TGCGCCAGATCCGCATTTCGAGGGCGGAAGAGCTCCTACGAGCAGTACTTC. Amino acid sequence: CARSAFRGRKSSYEQYF.

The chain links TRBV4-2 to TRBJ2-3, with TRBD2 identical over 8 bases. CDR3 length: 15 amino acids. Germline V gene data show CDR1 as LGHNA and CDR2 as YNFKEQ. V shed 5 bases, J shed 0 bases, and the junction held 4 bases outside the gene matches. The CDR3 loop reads CASSARLASTDTQYF. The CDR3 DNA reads TGTGCCAGCAGCGCCCGACTAGCGAGCACAGATACGCAGTATTTT.

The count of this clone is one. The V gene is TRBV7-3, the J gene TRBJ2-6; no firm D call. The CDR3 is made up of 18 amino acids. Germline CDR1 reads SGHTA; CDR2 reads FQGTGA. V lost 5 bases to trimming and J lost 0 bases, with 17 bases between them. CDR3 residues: CASSPRWAPLSGANVLTF. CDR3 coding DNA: TGTGCCAGCAGCCCTCGGTGGGCGCCGCTCTCTGGGGCCAACGTCCTGACTTTC.

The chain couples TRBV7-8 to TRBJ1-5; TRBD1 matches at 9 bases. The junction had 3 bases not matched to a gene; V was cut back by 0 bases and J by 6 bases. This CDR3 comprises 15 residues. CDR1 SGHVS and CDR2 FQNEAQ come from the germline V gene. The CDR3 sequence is CASSLATGGRQPQHF. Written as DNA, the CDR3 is TGTGCCAGCAGCTTAGCTACAGGGGGCCGTCAGCCCCAGCATTTT.

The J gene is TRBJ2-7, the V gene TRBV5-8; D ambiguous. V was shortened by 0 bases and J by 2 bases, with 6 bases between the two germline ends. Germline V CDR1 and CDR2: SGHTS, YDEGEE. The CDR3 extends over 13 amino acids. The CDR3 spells CASSLDRAYEQYF. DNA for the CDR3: TGTGCCAGCAGCTTGGACAGAGCCTACGAGCAGTACTTC.